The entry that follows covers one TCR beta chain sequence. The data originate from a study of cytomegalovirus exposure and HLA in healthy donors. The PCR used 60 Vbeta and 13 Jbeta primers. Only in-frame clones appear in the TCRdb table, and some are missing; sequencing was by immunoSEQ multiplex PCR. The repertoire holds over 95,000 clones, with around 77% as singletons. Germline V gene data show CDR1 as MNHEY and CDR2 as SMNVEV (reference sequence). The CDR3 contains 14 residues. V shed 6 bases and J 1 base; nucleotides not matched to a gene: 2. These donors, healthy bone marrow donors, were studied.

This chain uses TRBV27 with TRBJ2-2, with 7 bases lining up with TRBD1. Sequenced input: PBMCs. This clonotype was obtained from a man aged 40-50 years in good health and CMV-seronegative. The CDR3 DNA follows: TGTGCCAGCAGAAGACAGGGGAACACCGGGGAGCTGTTTTTT. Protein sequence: CASRRQGNTGELFF.